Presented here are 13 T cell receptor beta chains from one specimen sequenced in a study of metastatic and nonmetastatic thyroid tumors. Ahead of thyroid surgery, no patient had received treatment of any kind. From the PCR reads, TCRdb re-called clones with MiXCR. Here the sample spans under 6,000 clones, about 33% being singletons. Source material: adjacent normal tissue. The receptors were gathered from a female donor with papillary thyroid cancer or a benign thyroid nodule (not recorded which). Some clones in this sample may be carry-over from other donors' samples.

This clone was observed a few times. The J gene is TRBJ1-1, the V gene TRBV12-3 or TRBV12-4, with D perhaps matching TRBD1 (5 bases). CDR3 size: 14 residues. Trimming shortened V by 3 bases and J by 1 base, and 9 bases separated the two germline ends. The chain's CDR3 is CASSFNRQNTEAFF. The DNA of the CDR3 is TGTGCCAGCAGTTTTAACAGGCAGAACACTGAAGCTTTCTTT.

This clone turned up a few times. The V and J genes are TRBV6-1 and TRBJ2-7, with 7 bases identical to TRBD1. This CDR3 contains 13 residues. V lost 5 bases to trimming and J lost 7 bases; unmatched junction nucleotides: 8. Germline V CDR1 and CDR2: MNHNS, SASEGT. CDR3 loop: CASSPGQVLEQYF. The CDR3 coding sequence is TGTGCCAGCAGTCCAGGACAGGTCTTAGAGCAGTACTTC.

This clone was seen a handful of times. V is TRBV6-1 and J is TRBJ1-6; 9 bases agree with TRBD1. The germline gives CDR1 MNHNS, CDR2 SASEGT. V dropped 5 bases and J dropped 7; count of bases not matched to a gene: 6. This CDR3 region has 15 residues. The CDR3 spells CASSMGTGRNSPLHF. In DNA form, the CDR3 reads TGTGCCAGCAGTATGGGGACAGGGAGGAATTCACCCCTCCACTTT.

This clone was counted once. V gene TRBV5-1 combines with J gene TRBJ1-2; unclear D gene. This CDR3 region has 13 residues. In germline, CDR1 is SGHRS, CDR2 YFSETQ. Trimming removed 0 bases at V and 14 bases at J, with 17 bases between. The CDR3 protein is CASSLASTGRRTF. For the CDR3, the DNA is TGCGCCAGCAGCTTGGCCTCTACCGGAAGGCGAACCTTC.

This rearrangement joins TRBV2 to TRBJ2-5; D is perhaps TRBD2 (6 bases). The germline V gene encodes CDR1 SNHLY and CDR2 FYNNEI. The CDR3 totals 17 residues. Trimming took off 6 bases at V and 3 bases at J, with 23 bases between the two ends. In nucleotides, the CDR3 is TGTGCCAGCAGCTGGGTAGCGGTAATCCCCCCGGAAGAGACCCAGTACTTC. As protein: CASSWVAVIPPEETQYF.

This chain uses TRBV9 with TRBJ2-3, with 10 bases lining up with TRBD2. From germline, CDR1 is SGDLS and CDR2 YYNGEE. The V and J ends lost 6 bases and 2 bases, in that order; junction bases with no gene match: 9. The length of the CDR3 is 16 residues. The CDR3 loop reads CASTEREGWNTDTQYF. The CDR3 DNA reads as TGTGCCAGCACCGAGCGGGAGGGCTGGAACACAGATACGCAGTATTTT.

CDR3 protein: CSASMNTEAFF. In DNA form, the CDR3 reads TGCAGTGCTAGTATGAACACTGAAGCTTTCTTT. The V and J genes are TRBV20-1 and TRBJ1-1; D uncertain. Per the germline V gene, CDR1 is DFQATT and CDR2 is SNEGSKA (reference sequence). CDR3 length: 11 residues. Between the trimmed V and J ends, which lost 3 bases and 0 bases, there was a span of 2 bases.

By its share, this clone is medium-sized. In DNA, the CDR3 is TGTGCCAGCAGTCACACCGGACTAGCTGACAATGAGCAGTTCTTC. Amino acids: CASSHTGLADNEQFF. The gene calls are TRBV7-9 and TRBJ2-1; 8 bases are a match to TRBD2. Trimming took 6 bases from V and 5 from J; bases not matched to a gene: 9. This CDR3 is 15 amino acids long. Germline V gene data show CDR1 as SEHNR and CDR2 as FQNEAQ (reference sequence).

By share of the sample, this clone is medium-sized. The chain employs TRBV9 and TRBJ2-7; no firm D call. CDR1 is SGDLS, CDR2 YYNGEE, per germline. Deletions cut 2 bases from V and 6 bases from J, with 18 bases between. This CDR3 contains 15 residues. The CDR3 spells CASSVGPETYGEQYF. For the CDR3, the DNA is TGTGCCAGCAGCGTCGGTCCCGAGACCTATGGCGAGCAGTACTTC.

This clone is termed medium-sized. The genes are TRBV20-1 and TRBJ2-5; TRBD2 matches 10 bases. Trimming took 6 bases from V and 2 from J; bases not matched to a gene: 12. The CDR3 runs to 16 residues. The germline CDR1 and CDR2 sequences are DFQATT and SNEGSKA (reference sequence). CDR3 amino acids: CSADTATSGKQETQYF. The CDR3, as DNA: TGCAGTGCCGACACGGCAACTAGCGGGAAACAAGAGACCCAGTACTTC.

CDR3 sequence (DNA): TGCGCCAGCAGCTTGGAATTGGGACAGGGGACCAACACCATATATTTT. As protein: CASSLELGQGTNTIYF. This chain uses TRBV5-1 with TRBJ1-3; 10 bases line up with TRBD1. Germline lookup yields CDR1 SGHRS and CDR2 YFSETQ. The J segment lost 7 bases and the V segment lost 0 bases, leaving 7 bases of the junction unmatched. The CDR3 loop spans 16 amino acids.

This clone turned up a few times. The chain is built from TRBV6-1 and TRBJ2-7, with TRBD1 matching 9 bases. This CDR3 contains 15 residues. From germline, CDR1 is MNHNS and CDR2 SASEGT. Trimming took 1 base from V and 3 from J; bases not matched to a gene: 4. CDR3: CASSEDGTGNYEQYF. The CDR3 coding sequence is TGTGCCAGCAGTGAAGACGGGACAGGGAACTACGAGCAGTACTTC.

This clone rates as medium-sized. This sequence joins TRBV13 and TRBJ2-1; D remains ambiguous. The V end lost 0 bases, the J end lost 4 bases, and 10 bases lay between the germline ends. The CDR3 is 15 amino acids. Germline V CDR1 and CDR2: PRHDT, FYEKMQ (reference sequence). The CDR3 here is CASSLGYTQYNEQFF. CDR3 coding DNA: TGTGCCAGCAGCTTAGGCTACACTCAATACAATGAGCAGTTCTTC.